The present T cell receptor beta chain was sequenced within a study of blood T cell repertoires in COVID-19. The CDR3 extends over 19 amino acids. Recruited during active infection, patients (from Seattle) were subsequently followed longitudinally. Per the study methods: Reference gene primer amplification yielded estimated nucleated cell counts. Using immunoSEQ multiplex PCR, the repertoire was profiled, and TCRdb retains in-frame clones only, with some absent. V and J calls and clone size follow that table, whereas D and trimming were derived from the DNA. The table records about 210,000 clones, under 90% of them present only once.

V usage is TRBV7-5 and J usage is TRBJ1-3. TRBV7-5 is shown as a pseudogene. The sample comprised peripheral blood. The sequence was obtained from a woman older than 75 with COVID-19, enrolled during active disease. The CDR3 DNA reads as TGTGTCAGAAGCTTACTTTCTAGAGGCGTGGACTCCTCTGGAAACACCATATATTTT. Translation gives CVRSLLSRGVDSSGNTIYF.